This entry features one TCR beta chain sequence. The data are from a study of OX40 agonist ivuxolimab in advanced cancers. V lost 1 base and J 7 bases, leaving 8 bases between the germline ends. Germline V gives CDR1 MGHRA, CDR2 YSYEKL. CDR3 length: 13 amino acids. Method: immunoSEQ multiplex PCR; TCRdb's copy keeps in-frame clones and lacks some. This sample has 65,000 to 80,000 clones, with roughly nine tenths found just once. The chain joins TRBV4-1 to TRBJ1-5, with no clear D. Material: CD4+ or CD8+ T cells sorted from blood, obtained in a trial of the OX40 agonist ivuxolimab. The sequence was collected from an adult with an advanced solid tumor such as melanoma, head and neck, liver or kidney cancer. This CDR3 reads CASSQGFRQPQHF. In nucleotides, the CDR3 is TGCGCCAGCAGCCAAGGATTTAGACAGCCCCAGCATTTT.